This is a list of T cell receptor delta chains from one sample in a study of gamma-delta chains in newborns, infants, children. TCRdb processed the reads again with the CATT caller. The profile shows 4,500 to 5,000 delta-chain clones, over 3% of them singletons. Sequenced sample: blood. Source of these receptors: a child who was a newborn, infant or young child, either healthy, febrile or measles-vaccinated (not recorded which). Each CDR3 is given with its conserved first and last residue. Fields, in order: V gene, D gene, clone size, J gene, CDR3 protein, CDR3 DNA. The D gene is left open where the match is weak. The size of a clone is reported for some rows only, either as once, few or many, or as a class for expanded clones.

TRDV1,-,few,TRDJ2,CALGEGYLTAQLFF,TGTGCTCTTGGGGAAGGATATTTGACAGCACAACTCTTCTTT
TRDV3,TRDD3,few,TRDJ1,CAIVPGPCLGDTRKLIF,TGTGCCATAGTTCCCGGCCCCTGTCTGGGGGATACGCGAAAACTCATCTTT
TRDV1,TRDD3,few,TRDJ1,CALGERSYNWGTPILRFVDKLIF,TGTGCTCTTGGGGAACGGTCCTACAACTGGGGGACCCCTATACTCCGATTCGTCGATAAACTCATCTTT
TRDV1,TRDD3,few,TRDJ1,CALGEVLGDTDKLIF,TGTGCTCTTGGGGAAGTACTGGGGGATACTGATAAACTCATCTTT
TRDV2,-,large,TRDJ3,CACDTVLGSWDTRQMFF,TGTGCCTGTGACACCGTACTGGGCTCCTGGGACACCCGACAGATGTTTTTC
TRDV2,TRDD3,medium-sized,TRDJ3,CACDTVGDTRSWDTRQMFF,TGTGCCTGTGACACCGTGGGGGATACGCGATCCTGGGACACCCGACAGATGTTTTTC
TRDV2,TRDD3,few,TRDJ1,CACDTGGSDKLIF,TGTGCCTGTGACACTGGGGGATCCGATAAACTCATCTTT
TRDV2,-,-,TRDJ3,CACDTWGPSSWDTRQMFF,TGTGCCTGTGACACCTGGGGACCCAGCTCCTGGGACACCCGACAGATGTTTTTC
TRDV2,TRDD3,-,TRDJ3,CACDTVLGDTSSWDTRQMFF,TGTGCCTGTGACACGGTACTGGGGGATACGAGCTCCTGGGACACCCGACAGATGTTTTTC
TRDV1,-,few,TRDJ1,CALGAPTEDTRGYGDKLIF,TGTGCTCTTGGGGCTCCTACGGAGGATACGAGAGGTTACGGCGATAAACTCATCTTT
TRDV2,-,-,TRDJ3,CACDTVGALSSWDTRQMFF,TGTGCCTGTGACACCGTGGGGGCTTTGAGCTCCTGGGACACCCGACAGATGTTTTTC
TRDV2,TRDD3,medium-sized,TRDJ3,CACDGLGDTRWDTRQMFF,TGTGCCTGTGACGGACTGGGGGATACGCGCTGGGACACCCGACAGATGTTTTTC
TRDV2,TRDD3,-,TRDJ3,CACDTVLGDTGSWDTRQMFF,TGTGCCTGTGACACCGTACTGGGGGATACTGGCTCCTGGGACACCCGACAGATGTTTTTC
TRDV1,-,few,TRDJ2,CALGELRYFWVTAQLFF,TGTGCTCTTGGGGAACTACGGTATTTCTGGGTCACAGCACAACTCTTCTTT
TRDV2,TRDD3,few,TRDJ3,CACDTAGGPWDTRQMFF,TGTGCCTGTGACACCGCTGGGGGCCCCTGGGACACCCGACAGATGTTTTTC
TRDV2,-,-,TRDJ3,CACDTIGAKDWDTRQMFF,TGTGCCTGCGACACGATCGGGGCCAAGGACTGGGACACCCGACAGATGTTTTTC
TRAV29/DV5,TRDD3,-,TRDJ1,CAASPGGTGGYDKLIF,TGTGCAGCAAGCCCCGGGGGTACTGGGGGATACGATAAACTCATCTTT
TRDV1,TRDD3,-,TRDJ1,CALGEYWGSNTDKLIF,TGTGCTCTTGGAGAGTACTGGGGGTCTAACACCGATAAACTCATCTTT
TRDV1,-,-,TRDJ3,CALGELNPTRGTGTRQMFF,TGTGCTCTTGGGGAACTTAACCCTACTCGGGGGACGGGCACCCGACAGATGTTTTTC
TRDV1,TRDD3,few,TRDJ2,CALGEGSSGYGAQLFF,TGTGCTCTTGGGGAAGGGTCCTCGGGATACGGAGCACAACTCTTCTTT
TRDV3,TRDD3,few,TRDJ1,CAYGLGDTLDKLIF,TGTGCCTATGGTCTGGGGGATACTCTCGATAAACTCATCTTT
TRDV2,TRDD3,-,TRDJ3,CACDVLGADSWDTRQMFF,TGTGCCTGTGACGTACTGGGGGCCGACTCCTGGGACACCCGACAGATGTTTTTC
TRDV2,TRDD3,-,TRDJ3,CACDTVLGEHSSWDTRQMFF,TGTGCCTGTGACACCGTACTGGGGGAGCATAGCTCCTGGGACACCCGACAGATGTTTTTC
TRDV2,TRDD3,medium-sized,TRDJ3,CACDLLGGSSWDTRQMFF,TGTGCCTGTGACCTACTGGGGGGGAGCTCCTGGGACACCCGACAGATGTTTTTC
TRDV1,-,-,TRDJ1,CALGDSRYDKLIF,TGTGCTCTTGGGGACTCGCGGTATGATAAACTCATCTTT
TRDV1,-,few,TRDJ1,CAPGEPAYRYTDKLIF,TGTGCTCCTGGGGAACCGGCCTACCGGTACACCGATAAACTCATCTTT
TRDV2,TRDD3,-,TRDJ3,CACDTPVGDSSWDTRQMFF,TGTGCCTGTGACACTCCTGTGGGGGATAGCTCCTGGGACACCCGACAGATGTTTTTC
TRDV1,TRDD3,-,TRDJ1,CALGEQSVLGDTLRGSYTDKLIF,TGTGCTCTTGGGGAACAATCGGTACTGGGGGATACCCTACGTGGATCGTACACCGATAAACTCATCTTT
TRDV1,-,-,TRDJ1,CALRAYTDKLIF,TGTGCTCTTCGTGCTTACACCGATAAACTCATCTTT
TRDV1,-,-,TRDJ1,CALGEHGTGTPRGTDKLIF,TGTGCTCTTGGGGAACATGGGACTGGGACACCCCGAGGCACCGATAAACTCATCTTT
TRDV2,TRDD3,few,TRDJ3,CACDTVRGLGPWDTRQMFF,TGTGCCTGTGACACCGTAAGGGGACTGGGGCCCTGGGACACCCGACAGATGTTTTTC
TRDV2,TRDD3,-,TRDJ2,CACDLVGDVKSAQLFF,TGTGCCTGTGACCTGGTGGGGGATGTTAAGTCAGCACAACTCTTCTTT
TRDV2,TRDD3,few,TRDJ3,CACDAVLGEIWDTRQMFF,TGTGCCTGTGACGCCGTACTGGGGGAGATCTGGGACACCCGACAGATGTTTTTC
TRDV3,-,-,TRDJ1,CAEPGGTGITDKLIF,TGTGCCGAACCGGGGGGAACTGGGATCACCGATAAACTCATCTTT
TRDV1,TRDD3,few,TRDJ1,CALGDLYPRQLGIHPRDKLIF,TGTGCTCTTGGGGACCTTTATCCTAGACAGCTGGGGATACACCCGAGGGATAAACTCATCTTT
TRDV2,TRDD3,few,TRDJ3,CACDEVLGDTESWDTRQMFF,TGTGCCTGTGATGAAGTACTGGGGGATACTGAGTCCTGGGACACCCGACAGATGTTTTTC
TRDV2,TRDD3,few,TRDJ3,CACAPCTGVGRSWDTRQMFF,TGTGCCTGTGCTCCCTGTACTGGGGTCGGAAGGTCCTGGGACACCCGACAGATGTTTTTC
TRDV2,TRDD3,few,TRDJ3,CACDSVLGDSSSWDTRQMFF,TGTGCCTGTGACAGTGTACTGGGGGATTCAAGCTCCTGGGACACCCGACAGATGTTTTTC
TRDV2,TRDD3,few,TRDJ2,CACDALAPALLGDTLTAQLFF,TGTGCCTGTGACGCGTTGGCCCCCGCCTTACTGGGGGATACTTTGACAGCACAACTCTTCTTT
TRDV2,TRDD3,-,TRDJ1,CACDTVWTGGYGDTDKLIF,TGTGCCTGTGACACCGTTTGGACTGGGGGATACGGCGACACCGATAAACTCATCTTT
TRAV29/DV5,-,-,TRDJ4,CAAITSYDWGARPLIF,TGTGCAGCGATCACTTCCTACGACTGGGGGGCCAGACCCCTGATCTTT
TRDV1,TRDD3,-,TRDJ1,CALGELPYDWGTVDKLIF,TGTGCTCTTGGGGAACTTCCCTACGACTGGGGGACCGTCGATAAACTCATCTTT
TRDV2,TRDD3,-,TRDJ3,CARDTVGDTSSWDTRQMFF,TGTGCCCGTGACACCGTAGGGGATACGAGCTCCTGGGACACCCGACAGATGTTTTTC
TRDV2,-,medium-sized,TRDJ3,CACDTVWETWDTRQMFF,TGTGCCTGTGACACCGTCTGGGAGACCTGGGACACCCGACAGATGTTTTTC
TRDV2,TRDD3,medium-sized,TRDJ3,CACDGGTLGDTSWDTRQMFF,TGTGCCTGTGATGGGGGTACACTGGGGGATACGTCCTGGGACACCCGACAGATGTTTTTC
TRDV2,TRDD3,few,TRDJ2,CACDTLGIQGTAQLFF,TGTGCCTGTGACACCCTGGGGATACAGGGGACAGCACAACTCTTCTTT
TRDV3,-,few,TRDJ1,CAFSLPSFTSSADTDKLIF,TGTGCCTTTAGCCTTCCCTCGTTTACCTCTTCGGCAGACACCGATAAACTCATCTTT
TRDV2,TRDD3,-,TRDJ3,CACDTAAGGTSWDTRQMFF,TGTGCCTGTGACACCGCTGCTGGGGGGACTTCCTGGGACACCCGACAGATGTTTTTC
TRDV2,TRDD3,-,TRDJ1,CACDPLYWGIRTDKLIF,TGTGCCTGTGACCCCTTGTACTGGGGGATACGCACCGATAAACTCATCTTT
TRDV2,TRDD3,-,TRDJ1,CACDNTGGYTDKLIF,TGTGCCTGTGACAATACTGGGGGATACACCGATAAACTCATCTTT
TRDV2,TRDD3,few,TRDJ2,CACDILGNTAEQLFF,TGTGCCTGTGACATACTGGGGAATACGGCAGAACAACTCTTCTTT
TRDV2,TRDD3,few,TRDJ3,CACDTVLGDAWDTRQMFF,TGTGCCTGTGACACCGTTTTGGGGGATGCCTGGGACACCCGACAGATGTTTTTC
TRDV2,-,-,TRDJ2,CACTRDGSRNFMEPGTSLTAQLFF,TGTGCCTGCACGAGGGACGGCTCACGGAACTTTATGGAACCTGGAACCTCTTTGACAGCACAACTCTTCTTT
TRDV2,TRDD3,medium-sized,TRDJ3,CACDKVLGGSWDTRQMFF,TGTGCCTGTGACAAAGTACTGGGGGGCTCCTGGGACACCCGACAGATGTTTTTC